This T cell receptor (beta chain) comes out of a study of blood T cell repertoires in COVID-19. This clone was picked up one time. Trimming took 3 bases from V and 4 from J; bases not matched to a gene: 5. This CDR3 comprises 13 residues. Germline lookup yields CDR1 SQVTM and CDR2 ANQGSEA. Repertoires were generated with immunoSEQ multiplex PCR, while TCRdb's copy carries only in-frame clones and drops some. The sample holds just under 150,000 clones, 84% seen once. The sequenced sample was peripheral blood. The source of this sequence is a human donor in a cohort sampled during active COVID-19. This chain connects TRBV29-1 to TRBJ1-2; 7 bases agree with TRBD1. The CDR3 DNA reads as TGCAGCGTTGACGCCGGGACAGTCTATGGCTACACCTTC. Its protein is CSVDAGTVYGYTF.